A selection of T cell receptor beta chains follows, all from one sample in a study of tumor and adjacent non-tumor tissue in lung cancer. TCRdb reprocessed the multiplex PCR reads via MiXCR and lists one record per CDR3 protein. Among about 75,000 distinct CDR3 sequences listed, roughly 73% were seen once. Sequencing was done on a sample of lung tumor tissue. These receptor sequences come from a woman aged 50 to 60 with non-small cell lung cancer. CDR3s leave out the opening cysteine and the closing phenylalanine or tryptophan.

J gene	V gene	CDR3 protein
TRBJ2-1	TRBV20-1	SARGTTYNEQF
TRBJ2-1	TRBV11-1	ASSSHGLRVDEQF
TRBJ2-1	TRBV6-2/TRBV6-3	ASSSVPYNEQF
TRBJ2-3	TRBV11-2	TSSLGTGRTDTQY
TRBJ2-1	TRBV6-2/TRBV6-3	ISSFLNYEQF
TRBJ2-1	TRBV20-1	SARPTPSATPYNEQF
TRBJ2-1	TRBV6-5	ASIYSGRNNEQF
TRBJ1-1	TRBV29-1	NVGGVENTEAF
TRBJ2-3	TRBV6-2/TRBV6-3	ASSYPMITRDTQY
TRBJ2-7	TRBV11-3	ASSPRDRDYEQY
TRBJ2-1	TRBV6-5	VSTKGARGSRDNEQF
TRBJ2-1	TRBV4-1	ASSLCSLYGPYNEQF
TRBJ2-1	TRBV27	VSSPTYVSYNEQF
TRBJ1-4	TRBV7-6	ACSPEVSATNEKLF
TRBJ2-5	TRBV12-3/TRBV12-4	DSSLAIVAQY
TRBJ2-1	TRBV6-2/TRBV6-3	ASSYIGEVEEKF
TRBJ1-4	TRBV12-3/TRBV12-4	ASSLQGMTEKLF
TRBJ1-5	TRBV24-1	ANSAGQNSNQPQH
TRBJ2-7	TRBV5-1	ACRPVGLGIRDYEQY
TRBJ1-1	TRBV5-4	AGSSDAMNTEAF
TRBJ2-3	TRBV7-9	ASSLRDGSTFRYTDTQY
TRBJ2-1	TRBV6-2/TRBV6-3	ASNHSGAGDNEQF